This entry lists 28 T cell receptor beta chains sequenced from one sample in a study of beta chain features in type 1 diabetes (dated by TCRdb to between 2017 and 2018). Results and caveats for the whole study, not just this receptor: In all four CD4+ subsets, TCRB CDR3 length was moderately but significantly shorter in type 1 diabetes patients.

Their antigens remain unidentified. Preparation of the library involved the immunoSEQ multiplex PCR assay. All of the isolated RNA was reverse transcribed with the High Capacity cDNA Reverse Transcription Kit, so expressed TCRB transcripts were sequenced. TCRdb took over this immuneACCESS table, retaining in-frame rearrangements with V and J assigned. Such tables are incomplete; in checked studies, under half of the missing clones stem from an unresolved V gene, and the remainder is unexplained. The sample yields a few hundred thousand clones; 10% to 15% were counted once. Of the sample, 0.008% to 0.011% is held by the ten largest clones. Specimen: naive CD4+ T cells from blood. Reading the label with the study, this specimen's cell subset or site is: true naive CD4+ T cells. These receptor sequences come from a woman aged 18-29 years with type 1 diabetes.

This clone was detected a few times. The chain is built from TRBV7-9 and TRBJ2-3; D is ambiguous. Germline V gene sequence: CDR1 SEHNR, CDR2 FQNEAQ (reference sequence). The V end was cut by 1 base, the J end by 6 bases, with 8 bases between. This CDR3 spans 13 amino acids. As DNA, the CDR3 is TGTGCCAGCAGCTTAGTAGCCCGCGATACGCAGTATTTT. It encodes CASSLVARDTQYF.

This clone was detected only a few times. Written as DNA, the CDR3 is TGTGCCAGCAGCTTAGCTATACTAGCGGGGGGGTTACTCTACGAGCAGTACTTC. Its translation: CASSLAILAGGLLYEQYF. The chain is built from TRBV11-2 and TRBJ2-7; 13 bases fit TRBD2. Germline CDR1 is SGHAT and CDR2 is FQNNGV. CDR3 length: 18 amino acids. J was trimmed by 3 bases and V by 1 base; bases with no gene match: 9.

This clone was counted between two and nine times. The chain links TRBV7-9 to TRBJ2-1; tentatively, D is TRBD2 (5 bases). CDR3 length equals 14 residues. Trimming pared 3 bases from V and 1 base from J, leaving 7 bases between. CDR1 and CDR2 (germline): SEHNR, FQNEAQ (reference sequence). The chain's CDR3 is CASSFGLSYNEQFF. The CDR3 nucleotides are TGTGCCAGCAGCTTCGGACTGTCCTACAATGAGCAGTTCTTC.

CDR3 coding DNA: TGTGCCAGCAGTTCCCTGGACGGGAGGGGAGATACGCAGTATTTT. This translates into CASSSLDGRGDTQYF. V and J are TRBV28 and TRBJ2-3; the match to TRBD2 covers 8 bases. The germline CDR1 and CDR2 sequences are MDHEN and SYDVKM. J gave up 5 bases and V 4 bases, and 8 bases lay outside the gene matches. This CDR3 has 15 residues.

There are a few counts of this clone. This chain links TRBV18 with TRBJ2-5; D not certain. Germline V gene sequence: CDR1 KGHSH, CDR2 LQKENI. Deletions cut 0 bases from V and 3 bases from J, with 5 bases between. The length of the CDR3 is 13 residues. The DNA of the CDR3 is TGTGCCAGCTCACCACCAGCGAAAGAGACCCAGTACTTC. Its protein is CASSPPAKETQYF.

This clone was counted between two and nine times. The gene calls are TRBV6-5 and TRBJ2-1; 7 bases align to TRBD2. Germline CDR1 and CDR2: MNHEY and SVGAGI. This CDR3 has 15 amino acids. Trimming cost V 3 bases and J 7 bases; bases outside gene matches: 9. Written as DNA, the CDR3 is TGTGCCAGCAGTTATCAAGGCGGGAGTAGGAATGAGCAGTTCTTC. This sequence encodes CASSYQGGSRNEQFF.

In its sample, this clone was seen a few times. CDR3 nucleotide sequence: TGTGCCAGCAGCCCCGGTAGGGGGCCTGTTGACACTGAAGCTTTCTTT. Translated: CASSPGRGPVDTEAFF. J is TRBJ1-1 and V is TRBV7-9, with 7 positions matching TRBD1. The V gene end was trimmed by 5 bases and the J gene end by 3 bases; junction bases not matched to a gene: 12. The CDR3 covers 16 residues. Germline lookup yields CDR1 SEHNR and CDR2 FQNEAQ (reference sequence). Based on the CDR3 plus reference TRBV7-9 and TRBJ1-1, the full variable domain is DTGVSQNPRHKITKRGQNVTFRCDPISEHNRLYWYRQTLGQGPEFLTYFQNEAQLEKSRLLSDRFSAERPKGSFSTLEIQRTEQGDSAMYLCASSPGRGPVDTEAFFGQGTRLTVV.

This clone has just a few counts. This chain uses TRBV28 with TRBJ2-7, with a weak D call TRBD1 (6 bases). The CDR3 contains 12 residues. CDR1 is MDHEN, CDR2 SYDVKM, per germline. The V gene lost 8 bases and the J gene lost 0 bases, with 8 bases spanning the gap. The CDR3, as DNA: TGTGCCAGCGAGGGGGTCTCCTACGAGCAGTACTTC. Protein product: CASEGVSYEQYF.

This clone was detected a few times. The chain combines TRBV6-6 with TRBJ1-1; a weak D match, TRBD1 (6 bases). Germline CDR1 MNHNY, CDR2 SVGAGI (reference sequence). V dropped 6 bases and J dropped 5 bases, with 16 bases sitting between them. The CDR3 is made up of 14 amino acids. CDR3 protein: CASRDPLRGTEAFF. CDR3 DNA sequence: TGTGCCAGCAGAGACCCACTTAGGGGGACTGAAGCTTTCTTT.

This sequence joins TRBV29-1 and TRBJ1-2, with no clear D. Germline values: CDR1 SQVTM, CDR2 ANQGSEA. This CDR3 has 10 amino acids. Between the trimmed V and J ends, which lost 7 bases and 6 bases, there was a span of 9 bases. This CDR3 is CSAGEDGYTF. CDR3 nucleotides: TGCAGCGCCGGGGAGGATGGCTACACCTTC.

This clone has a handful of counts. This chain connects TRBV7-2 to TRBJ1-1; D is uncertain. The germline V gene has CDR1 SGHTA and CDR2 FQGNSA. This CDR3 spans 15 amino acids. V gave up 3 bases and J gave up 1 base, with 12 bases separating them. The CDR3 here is CASSFIGGSNTEAFF. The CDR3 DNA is TGTGCCAGCAGCTTTATCGGCGGCTCGAACACTGAAGCTTTCTTT.

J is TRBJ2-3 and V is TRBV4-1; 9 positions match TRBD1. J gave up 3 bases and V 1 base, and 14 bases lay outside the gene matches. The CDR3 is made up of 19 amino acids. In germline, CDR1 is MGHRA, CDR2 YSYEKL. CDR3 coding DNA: TGCGCCAGCAGCCAAGTATTACTTAAGGGACAGGGCAAGACAGATACGCAGTATTTT. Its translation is CASSQVLLKGQGKTDTQYF.

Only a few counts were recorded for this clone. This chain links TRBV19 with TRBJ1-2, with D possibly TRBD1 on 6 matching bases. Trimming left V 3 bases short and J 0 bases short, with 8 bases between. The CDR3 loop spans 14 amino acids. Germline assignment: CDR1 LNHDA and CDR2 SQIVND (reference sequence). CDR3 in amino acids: CASSMDRANYGYTF. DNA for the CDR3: TGTGCCAGTAGTATGGACAGAGCTAACTATGGCTACACCTTC.

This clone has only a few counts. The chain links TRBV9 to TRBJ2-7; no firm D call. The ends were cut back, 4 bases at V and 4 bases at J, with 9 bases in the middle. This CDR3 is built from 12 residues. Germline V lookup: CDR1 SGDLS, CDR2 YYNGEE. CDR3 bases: TGTGCCAGCAGCCAAAACTTTTACGAGCAGTACTTC. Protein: CASSQNFYEQYF.

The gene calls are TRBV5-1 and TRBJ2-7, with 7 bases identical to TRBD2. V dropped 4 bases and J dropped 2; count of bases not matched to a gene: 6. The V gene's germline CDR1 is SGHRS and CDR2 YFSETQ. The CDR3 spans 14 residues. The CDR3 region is CASSKTGGPYEQYF. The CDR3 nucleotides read TGCGCCAGCAGCAAAACGGGGGGACCCTACGAGCAGTACTTC.

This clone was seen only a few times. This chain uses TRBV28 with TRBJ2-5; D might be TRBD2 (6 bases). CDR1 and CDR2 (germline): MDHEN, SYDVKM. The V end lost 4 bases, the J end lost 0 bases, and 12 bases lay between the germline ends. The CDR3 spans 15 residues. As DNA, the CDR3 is TGTGCCAGCAGTTCCCCCGGCGGGGACCAAGAGACCCAGTACTTC. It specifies CASSSPGGDQETQYF.

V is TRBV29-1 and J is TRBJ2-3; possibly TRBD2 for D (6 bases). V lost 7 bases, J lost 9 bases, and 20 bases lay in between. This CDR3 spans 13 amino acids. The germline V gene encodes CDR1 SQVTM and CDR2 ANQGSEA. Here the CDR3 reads CSALVGGRETQYF. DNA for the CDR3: TGCAGCGCCCTCGTGGGGGGTCGGGAGACGCAGTATTTT.

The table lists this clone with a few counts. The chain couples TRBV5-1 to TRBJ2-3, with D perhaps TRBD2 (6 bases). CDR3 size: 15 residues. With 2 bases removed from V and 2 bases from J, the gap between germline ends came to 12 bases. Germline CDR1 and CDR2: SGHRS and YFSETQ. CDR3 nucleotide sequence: TGCGCCAGCAGCTTAGGTGGGAGGATCACAGATACGCAGTATTTT. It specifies CASSLGGRITDTQYF.

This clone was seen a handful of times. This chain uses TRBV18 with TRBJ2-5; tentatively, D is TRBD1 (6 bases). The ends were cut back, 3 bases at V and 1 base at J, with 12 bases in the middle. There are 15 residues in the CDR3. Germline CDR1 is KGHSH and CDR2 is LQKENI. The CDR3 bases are TGTGCCAGCTCACCCTCCGGGACACCCCAAGAGACCCAGTACTTC. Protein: CASSPSGTPQETQYF.

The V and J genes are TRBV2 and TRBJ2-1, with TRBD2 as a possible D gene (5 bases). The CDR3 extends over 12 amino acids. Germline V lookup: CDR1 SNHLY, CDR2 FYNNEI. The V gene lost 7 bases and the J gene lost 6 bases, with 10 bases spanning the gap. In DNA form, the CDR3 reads TGTGCCAGCAAGAGGACTCCCAATGAGCAGTTCTTC. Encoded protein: CASKRTPNEQFF.

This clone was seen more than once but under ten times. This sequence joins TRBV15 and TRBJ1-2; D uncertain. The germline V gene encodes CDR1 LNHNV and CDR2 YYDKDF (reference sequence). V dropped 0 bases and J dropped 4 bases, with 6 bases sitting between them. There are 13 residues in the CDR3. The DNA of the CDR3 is TGTGCCACCAGCAGAGATTCCAGCTATGGCTACACCTTC. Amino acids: CATSRDSSYGYTF.

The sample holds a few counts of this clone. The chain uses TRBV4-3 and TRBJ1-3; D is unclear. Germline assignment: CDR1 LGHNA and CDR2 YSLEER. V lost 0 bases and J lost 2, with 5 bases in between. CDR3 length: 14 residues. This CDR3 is CASSQDRAGNTIYF. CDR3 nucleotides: TGCGCCAGCAGCCAAGATCGGGCTGGAAACACCATATATTTT.

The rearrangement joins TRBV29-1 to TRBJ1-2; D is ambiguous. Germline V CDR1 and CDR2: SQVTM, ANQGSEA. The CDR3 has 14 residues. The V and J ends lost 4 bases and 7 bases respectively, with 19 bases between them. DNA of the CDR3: TGCAGCGTTGCCTATACCGGGTCCCAGAGTGGCTACACCTTC. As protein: CSVAYTGSQSGYTF.

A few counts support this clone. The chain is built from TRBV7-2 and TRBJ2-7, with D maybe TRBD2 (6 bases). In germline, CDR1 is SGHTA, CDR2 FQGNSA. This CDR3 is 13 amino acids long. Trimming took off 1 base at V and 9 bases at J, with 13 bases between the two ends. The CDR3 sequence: CASSLEERAGQYF. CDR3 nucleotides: TGTGCCAGCAGCTTAGAGGAGCGAGCGGGGCAGTACTTC.

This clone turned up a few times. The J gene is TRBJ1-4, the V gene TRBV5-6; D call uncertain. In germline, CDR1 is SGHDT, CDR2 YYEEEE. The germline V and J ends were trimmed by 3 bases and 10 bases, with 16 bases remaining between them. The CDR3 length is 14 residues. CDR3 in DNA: TGTGCCAGCAGCTGGGAGGCAGCGCGCGGAAAACTGTTTTTT. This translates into CASSWEAARGKLFF.

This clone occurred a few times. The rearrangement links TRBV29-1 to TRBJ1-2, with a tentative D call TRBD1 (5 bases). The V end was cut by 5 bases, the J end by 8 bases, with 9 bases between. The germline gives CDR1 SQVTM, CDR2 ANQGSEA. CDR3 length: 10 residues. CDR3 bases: TGCAGCGTTTCGACAGTAGGCTACACCTTC. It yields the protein CSVSTVGYTF.

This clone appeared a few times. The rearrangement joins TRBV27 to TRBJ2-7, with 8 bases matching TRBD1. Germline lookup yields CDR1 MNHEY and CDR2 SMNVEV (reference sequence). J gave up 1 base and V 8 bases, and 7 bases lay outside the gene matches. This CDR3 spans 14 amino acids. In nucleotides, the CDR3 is TGTGCCAGCGGTGGGGACAGGCCGTCCTACGAGCAGTACTTC. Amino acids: CASGGDRPSYEQYF.

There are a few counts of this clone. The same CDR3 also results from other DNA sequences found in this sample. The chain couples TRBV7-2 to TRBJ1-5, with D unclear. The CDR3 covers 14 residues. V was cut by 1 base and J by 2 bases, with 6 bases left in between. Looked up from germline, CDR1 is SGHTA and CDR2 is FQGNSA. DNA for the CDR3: TGTGCCAGCAGCTTAGGGCAGGGCAATCAGCCCCAGCATTTT. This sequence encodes CASSLGQGNQPQHF.